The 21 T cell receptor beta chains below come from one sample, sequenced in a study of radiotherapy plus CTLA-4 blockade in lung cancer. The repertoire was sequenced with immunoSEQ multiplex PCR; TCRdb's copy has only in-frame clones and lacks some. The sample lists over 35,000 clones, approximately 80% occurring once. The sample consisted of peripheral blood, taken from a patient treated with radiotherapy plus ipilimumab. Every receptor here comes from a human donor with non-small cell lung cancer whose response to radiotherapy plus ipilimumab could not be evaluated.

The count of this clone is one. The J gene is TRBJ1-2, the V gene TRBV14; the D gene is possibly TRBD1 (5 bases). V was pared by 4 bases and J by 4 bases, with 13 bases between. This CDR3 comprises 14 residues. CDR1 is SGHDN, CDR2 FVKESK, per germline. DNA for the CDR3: TGTGCCAGCAGCCGCGCCGGGACTGGCTATGGCTACACCTTC. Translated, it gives CASSRAGTGYGYTF.

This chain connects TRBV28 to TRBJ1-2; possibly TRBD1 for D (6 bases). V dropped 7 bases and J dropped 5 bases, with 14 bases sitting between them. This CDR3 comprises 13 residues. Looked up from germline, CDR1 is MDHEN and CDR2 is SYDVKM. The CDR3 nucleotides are TGTGCCAGCAACTCGCGGCAGGGGTATGGCTACACCTTC. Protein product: CASNSRQGYGYTF.

Written as DNA, the CDR3 is TGCGCCAGCAGCTTGGCGACTAGCGGGTTCTACTACGAGCAGTACTTC. This sequence encodes CASSLATSGFYYEQYF. This chain uses TRBV5-1 with TRBJ2-7, with 10 positions matching TRBD2. Trimming cost V 0 bases and J 3 bases; bases outside gene matches: 6. The CDR3 covers 16 residues. CDR1 SGHRS and CDR2 YFSETQ come from the germline V gene.

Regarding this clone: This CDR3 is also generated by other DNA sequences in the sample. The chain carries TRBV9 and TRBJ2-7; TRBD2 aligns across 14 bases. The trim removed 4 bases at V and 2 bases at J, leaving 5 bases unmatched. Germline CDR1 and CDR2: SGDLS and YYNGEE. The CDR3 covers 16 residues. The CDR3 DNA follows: TGTGCCAGCAGCCCCGGACTAGCGGGAGGCGCCTACGAGCAGTACTTC. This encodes CASSPGLAGGAYEQYF.

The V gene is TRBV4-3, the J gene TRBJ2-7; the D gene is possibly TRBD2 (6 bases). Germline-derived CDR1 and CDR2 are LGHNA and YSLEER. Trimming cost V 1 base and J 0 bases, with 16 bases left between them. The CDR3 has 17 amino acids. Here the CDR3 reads CASSQVSAGSVSYEQYF. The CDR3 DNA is TGCGCCAGCAGCCAAGTTTCAGCGGGCTCTGTCTCCTACGAGCAGTACTTC.

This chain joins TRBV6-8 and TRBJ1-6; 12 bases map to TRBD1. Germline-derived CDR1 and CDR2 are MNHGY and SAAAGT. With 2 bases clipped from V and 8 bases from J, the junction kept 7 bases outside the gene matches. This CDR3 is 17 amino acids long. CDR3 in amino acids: CASSYPDGTGGDSPLHF. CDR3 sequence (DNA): TGTGCCAGCAGTTACCCCGACGGGACAGGGGGCGATTCACCCCTCCACTTT.

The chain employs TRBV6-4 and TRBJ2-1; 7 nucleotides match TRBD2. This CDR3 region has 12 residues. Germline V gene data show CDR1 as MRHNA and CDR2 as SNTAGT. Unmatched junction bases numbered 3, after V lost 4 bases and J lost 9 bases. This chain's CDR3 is CASSGPGGEQFF. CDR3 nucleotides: TGTGCCAGCAGTGGCCCGGGAGGTGAGCAGTTCTTC.

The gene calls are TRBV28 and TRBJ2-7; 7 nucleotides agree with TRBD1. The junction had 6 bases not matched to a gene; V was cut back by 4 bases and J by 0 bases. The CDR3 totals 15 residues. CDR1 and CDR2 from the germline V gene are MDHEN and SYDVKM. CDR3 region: CASSYPGTVSYEQYF. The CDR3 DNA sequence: TGTGCCAGCAGTTATCCCGGGACAGTCTCCTACGAGCAGTACTTC.

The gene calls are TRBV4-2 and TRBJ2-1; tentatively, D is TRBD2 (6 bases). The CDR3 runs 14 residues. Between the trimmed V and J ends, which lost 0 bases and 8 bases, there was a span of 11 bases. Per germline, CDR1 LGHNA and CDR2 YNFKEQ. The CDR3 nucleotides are TGTGCCAGCAGCCAAGACGGGGGAAGGTATGAGCAGTTCTTC. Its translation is CASSQDGGRYEQFF.

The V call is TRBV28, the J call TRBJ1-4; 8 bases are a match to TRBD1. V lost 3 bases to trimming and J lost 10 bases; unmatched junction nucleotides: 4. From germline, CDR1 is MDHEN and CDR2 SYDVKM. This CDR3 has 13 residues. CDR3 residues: CASSFQGQAKLFF. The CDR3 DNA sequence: TGTGCCAGCAGTTTTCAGGGACAGGCAAAACTGTTTTTT. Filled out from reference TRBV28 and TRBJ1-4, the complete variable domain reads DVKVTQSSRYLVKRTGEKVFLECVQDMDHENMFWYRQDPGLGLRLIYFSYDVKMKEKGDIPEGYSVSREKKERFSLILESASTNQTSMYLCASSFQGQAKLFFGSGTQLSVL.

CDR3 bases: TGTGCCAGCAGGGGTAGGGGGACAGCCTACGAGCAGTACTTC. It is translated as CASRGRGTAYEQYF. This sequence joins TRBV6-1 and TRBJ2-7; 7 nucleotides agree with TRBD1. J lost 2 bases, V lost 6 bases, and 7 bases had no gene match. The CDR3 sequence is 14 residues long. The germline gives CDR1 MNHNS, CDR2 SASEGT.

In DNA, the CDR3 is TGTGCCATCAGTGAGTCGGGGAGCGAGCAGTACTTC. Translating gives CAISESGSEQYF. V and J are TRBV10-3 and TRBJ2-7; TRBD2 is a possible D gene (5 bases). Trimming cost V 0 bases and J 6 bases, with 6 bases left between them. CDR1 and CDR2 (germline): ENHRY, SYGVKD. The CDR3 loop spans 12 amino acids.

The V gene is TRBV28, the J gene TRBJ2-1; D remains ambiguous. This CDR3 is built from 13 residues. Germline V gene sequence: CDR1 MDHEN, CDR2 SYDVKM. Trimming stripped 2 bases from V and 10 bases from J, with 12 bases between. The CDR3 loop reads CASSLGPQIEQFF. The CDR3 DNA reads TGTGCCAGCAGTTTAGGCCCACAGATAGAGCAGTTCTTC. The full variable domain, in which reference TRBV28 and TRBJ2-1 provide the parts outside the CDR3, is DVKVTQSSRYLVKRTGEKVFLECVQDMDHENMFWYRQDPGLGLRLIYFSYDVKMKEKGDIPEGYSVSREKKERFSLILESASTNQTSMYLCASSLGPQIEQFFGPGTRLTVL.

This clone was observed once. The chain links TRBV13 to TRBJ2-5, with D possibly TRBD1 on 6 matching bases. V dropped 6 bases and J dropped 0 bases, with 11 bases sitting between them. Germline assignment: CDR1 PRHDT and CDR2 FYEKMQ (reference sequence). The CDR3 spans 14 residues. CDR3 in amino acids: CASSRTGYQETQYF. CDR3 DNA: TGTGCCAGCAGTCGAACAGGGTACCAAGAGACCCAGTACTTC.

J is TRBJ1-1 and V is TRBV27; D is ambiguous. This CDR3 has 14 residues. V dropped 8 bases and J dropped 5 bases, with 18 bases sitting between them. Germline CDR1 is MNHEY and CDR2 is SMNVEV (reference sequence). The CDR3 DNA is TGTGCCAGCCGAGAATGGTCGCGGCGTACTGAAGCTTTCTTT. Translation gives CASREWSRRTEAFF.

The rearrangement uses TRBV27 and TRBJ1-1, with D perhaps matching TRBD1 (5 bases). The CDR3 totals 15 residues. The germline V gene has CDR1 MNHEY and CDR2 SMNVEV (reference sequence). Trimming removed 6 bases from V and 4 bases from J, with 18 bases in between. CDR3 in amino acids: CASRRRTSLGTEAFF. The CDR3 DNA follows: TGTGCCAGCAGGAGAAGGACATCCCTAGGCACTGAAGCTTTCTTT.

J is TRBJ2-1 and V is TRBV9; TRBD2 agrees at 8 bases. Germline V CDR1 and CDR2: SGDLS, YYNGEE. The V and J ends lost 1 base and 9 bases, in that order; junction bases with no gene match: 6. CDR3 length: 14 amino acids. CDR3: CASSVQTGGTEQFF. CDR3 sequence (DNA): TGTGCCAGCAGCGTACAGACGGGAGGGACTGAGCAGTTCTTC.

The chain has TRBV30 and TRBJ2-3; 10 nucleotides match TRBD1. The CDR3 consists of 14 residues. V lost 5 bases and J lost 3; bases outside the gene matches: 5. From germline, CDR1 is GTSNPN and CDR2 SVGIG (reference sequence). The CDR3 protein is CAWDGTGATDTQYF. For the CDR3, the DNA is TGTGCCTGGGATGGGACAGGGGCTACAGATACGCAGTATTTT.

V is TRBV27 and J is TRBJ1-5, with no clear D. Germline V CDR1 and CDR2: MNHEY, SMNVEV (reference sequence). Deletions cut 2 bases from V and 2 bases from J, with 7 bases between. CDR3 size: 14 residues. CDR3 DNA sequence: TGTGCCAGCAGTTTAAGCCGTGGCAATCAGCCCCAGCATTTT. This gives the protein CASSLSRGNQPQHF.

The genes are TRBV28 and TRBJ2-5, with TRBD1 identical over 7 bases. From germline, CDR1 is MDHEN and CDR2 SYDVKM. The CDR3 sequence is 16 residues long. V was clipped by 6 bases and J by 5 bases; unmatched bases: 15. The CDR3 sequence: CASSPTGHMIRETQYF. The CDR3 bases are TGTGCCAGCAGCCCGACAGGGCACATGATTAGGGAGACCCAGTACTTC. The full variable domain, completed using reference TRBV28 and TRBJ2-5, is DVKVTQSSRYLVKRTGEKVFLECVQDMDHENMFWYRQDPGLGLRLIYFSYDVKMKEKGDIPEGYSVSREKKERFSLILESASTNQTSMYLCASSPTGHMIRETQYFGPGTRLLVL.

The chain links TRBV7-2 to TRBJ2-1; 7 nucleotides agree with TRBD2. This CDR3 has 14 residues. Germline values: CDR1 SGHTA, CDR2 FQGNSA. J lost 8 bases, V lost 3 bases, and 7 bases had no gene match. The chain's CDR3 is CASSFGRLADEQFF. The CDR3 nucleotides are TGTGCCAGCAGCTTTGGTCGACTAGCCGATGAGCAGTTCTTC.